The sequence of this T cell receptor beta chain was determined in a study of T-cell memory formation after mild COVID-19. This CDR3 is 14 amino acids long. Germline V lookup: CDR1 SGHVS, CDR2 FNYEAQ. Trimming shortened V by 1 base and J by 0 bases, and 7 bases separated the two germline ends. General study results and limits: Clones that shrank (day 15 to 85) were balanced CD4/CD8, whereas later expanders leaned CD4+. Shrinking CD4+ clones resided mostly in CM and EM, and CD8+ ones in EMRA.

This clonotype showed up many times. The antigen is unknown. Employing constant-segment primers, 5'RACE generated TCR alpha and TCR beta cDNA libraries bearing sample barcodes and UMIs. TCRdb reprocessed the 5' RACE reads with MiXCR, giving one entry per CDR3 protein. There are some 97,000 distinct CDR3 sequences in the sample; around 10% occur only once, and approximately 40% lies in the top ten. Material: PBMCs or a T cell subset sorted from them (not recorded which). The rearrangement uses TRBV7-6 and TRBJ2-7; D may be TRBD1 or TRBD2 (5 bases each). This sequence originates from a young man who had mild COVID-19 (a few samples of this study predate the infection). Cell type and time point are not known. CDR3: CASSLGDDSYEQYF. DNA for the CDR3: TGTGCCAGCAGCTTAGGGGACGACTCCTACGAGCAGTACTTC.